These 23 T cell receptor beta chains share one sample of origin, sequenced in a study of blood T cells in healthy people across ages. Sample-barcoded 5' priming and a J-beta primer mix drove a second PCR of roughly 7 to 11 cycles. Each CDR3 protein gets one entry after TCRdb re-called the 5' RACE reads with MiXCR. In the table there are over a million distinct CDR3 sequences, around 25% of which are singletons. This sample also belongs to another study, concerning T cells of mothers and their children.

Material for sequencing was blood. These receptors came from a girl aged 2 to 10 in good health.

The chain uses TRBV4-3 and TRBJ2-5; no definite D call. Trimming shortened V by 3 bases and J by 7 bases, and 12 bases separated the two germline ends. The CDR3 is 13 amino acids. Germline CDR1 and CDR2: LGHNA and YSLEER. In nucleotides, the CDR3 is TGCGCCAGCAGCCAGGAAGCTTCGGGGACCCAGTACTTC. Its protein product is CASSQEASGTQYF.

This clonotype was counted a few times. The V and J genes are TRBV12-3 or TRBV12-4 and TRBJ2-7, with D unclear. The DNA end lines up better with TRBJ2-1; the J call may be wrong. The CDR3 runs 13 residues. The chain's CDR3 is CASSVNTYNEQFF. The CDR3 DNA reads TGTGCCAGCAGTGTAAATACCTACAATGAGCAGTTCTTC.

J is TRBJ2-2 and V is TRBV11-2, with a tentative D call TRBD1 (5 bases). Per the germline V gene, CDR1 is SGHAT and CDR2 is FQNNGV. CDR3 length equals 17 residues. The germline V and J ends were trimmed by 0 bases and 2 bases, with 13 bases remaining between them. The CDR3 DNA reads TGTGCCAGCAGCTTAGAGGGAAGGGGCCTCAACACCGGGGAGCTGTTTTTT. The encoded protein is CASSLEGRGLNTGELFF.

The chain has TRBV29-1 and TRBJ2-1; tentative D call: TRBD1 (6 bases). From germline, CDR1 is SQVTM and CDR2 ANQGSEA. V was cut by 6 bases and J by 1 base, with 10 bases left in between. The CDR3 is made up of 13 amino acids. CDR3 nucleotide sequence: TGCAGCGTCGGACAGAGGTCCTACAATGAGCAGTTCTTC. Amino acids: CSVGQRSYNEQFF.

This clonotype has more than one count but fewer than ten. The rearrangement uses TRBV7-2 and TRBJ1-4, with TRBD1 as a possible D gene (6 bases). Germline V gene data show CDR1 as SGHTA and CDR2 as FQGNSA. The CDR3 is 13 residues long. V lost 6 bases and J 8 bases, leaving 13 bases between the germline ends. This chain's CDR3 is CASRGGRGEKLFF. DNA for the CDR3: TGTGCCAGCAGAGGGGGGAGGGGGGAAAAACTGTTTTTT.

This chain links TRBV7-9 with TRBJ1-6; a possible D gene is TRBD1 (5 bases). The germline V gene encodes CDR1 SEHNR and CDR2 FQNEAQ (reference sequence). Trimming stripped 5 bases from V and 7 bases from J, with 21 bases between. There are 17 residues in the CDR3. CDR3 DNA sequence: TGTGCCAGCAGCAGAGGGGCCTTCGGGGGAGAGAATTCACCCCTCCACTTT. It codes for CASSRGAFGGENSPLHF.

This clonotype was counted only a few times. This chain uses TRBV7-9 with TRBJ2-7, with D perhaps assigned TRBD1 or TRBD2 (5 bases each). CDR1 SEHNR and CDR2 FQNEAQ come from the germline V gene (reference sequence). V lost 2 bases, J lost 6 bases, and 14 bases lay in between. The CDR3 totals 14 residues. The chain's CDR3 is CASSLSGRSAEQYF. As DNA, the CDR3 is TGTGCCAGCAGCTTATCAGGGAGATCGGCCGAGCAGTACTTC. The full variable domain, completed using reference TRBV7-9 and TRBJ2-7, is DTGVSQNPRHKITKRGQNVTFRCDPISEHNRLYWYRQTLGQGPEFLTYFQNEAQLEKSRLLSDRFSAERPKGSFSTLEIQRTEQGDSAMYLCASSLSGRSAEQYFGPGTRLTVT.

This clonotype was seen a single time. The chain recombines TRBV7-2 with TRBJ1-3, with a weak D call TRBD1 (5 bases). The CDR3 is 11 residues long. CDR1 is SGHTA, CDR2 FQGNSA, per germline. Trimming removed 5 bases from V and 9 bases from J, with 8 bases in between. For the CDR3, the DNA is TGTGCCAGCAGCCGGGGCCTCACCATATATTTT. Residues: CASSRGLTIYF.

This sequence joins TRBV7-9 and TRBJ2-2; D gene uncertain. Trimming removed 5 bases from V and 4 bases from J, with 8 bases in between. The germline CDR1 and CDR2 sequences are SEHNR and FQNEAQ (reference sequence). The CDR3 has 13 amino acids. The CDR3 sequence: CASSVRITGELFF. In DNA, the CDR3 is TGTGCCAGCAGCGTGCGGATCACCGGGGAGCTGTTTTTT.

The chain carries TRBV29-1 and TRBJ1-4; D may be TRBD1 (5 bases). The germline V gene encodes CDR1 SQVTM and CDR2 ANQGSEA. This CDR3 contains 16 residues. V dropped 7 bases and J dropped 6 bases, with 24 bases sitting between them. As DNA, the CDR3 is TGCAGCGCTTCCCCGGGGGAGGGGTCGGATCATGAAAAACTGTTTTTT. Protein sequence: CSASPGEGSDHEKLFF.

This clonotype was counted between two and nine times. V and J are TRBV7-2 and TRBJ2-7, with unresolved D. CDR1 and CDR2 from the germline V gene are SGHTA and FQGNSA. V was clipped by 5 bases and J by 0 bases, with 11 bases between them. The CDR3 runs 14 residues. Here the CDR3 reads CASSTLSSSYEQYF. CDR3 nucleotides: TGTGCCAGCAGCACCCTGTCCAGCTCCTACGAGCAGTACTTC. Variable domain in full (rest from reference TRBV7-2 and TRBJ2-7): GAGVSQSPSNKVTEKGKDVELRCDPISGHTALYWYRQSLGQGLEFLIYFQGNSAPDKSGLPSDRFSAERTGGSVSTLTIQRTQQEDSAVYLCASSTLSSSYEQYFGPGTRLTVT.

Only a few counts were recorded for this clonotype. The chain recombines TRBV28 with TRBJ1-5, with a weak D call TRBD1 (6 bases). Between the trimmed V and J ends, which lost 3 bases and 5 bases, there was a span of 14 bases. The germline V gene encodes CDR1 MDHEN and CDR2 SYDVKM. This CDR3 is built from 15 residues. The CDR3 reads CASSFGGGGDQPQHF. In DNA, the CDR3 is TGTGCCAGCAGTTTCGGGGGCGGGGGGGATCAGCCCCAGCATTTT.

For this clonotype: Germline is not matched at one junction end, which may reflect a read error. The chain links TRBV6-5 to TRBJ1-5; D perhaps matches TRBD1 (5 bases). This CDR3 spans 14 amino acids. CDR1 is MNHEY and CDR2 is SVGAGI in the germline V gene. The CDR3 is CVSSPPDRGQPQHF. The CDR3 nucleotides are TGTGTCAGCAGCCCCCCTGACAGAGGGCAGCCCCAGCATTTT.

The rearrangement uses TRBV2 and TRBJ1-2; D is possibly TRBD1 (5 bases). The CDR3 loop spans 15 amino acids. CDR1 is SNHLY and CDR2 is FYNNEI in the germline V gene. Trimming cost V 5 bases and J 4 bases, with 17 bases left between them. The CDR3: CASSTQGTARYGYTF. As DNA, the CDR3 is TGTGCCAGCAGTACCCAAGGGACGGCGCGCTATGGCTACACCTTC.

This clonotype turned up a few times. The DNA of the CDR3 is TGTGCCAGCAGTGAATCCTCGGGGGGATACACCTTC. Its protein product is CASSESSGGYTF. The V and J genes are TRBV25-1 and TRBJ1-2; D is perhaps TRBD1 (5 bases). Trimming left V 1 base short and J 11 bases short, with 11 bases between. In germline, CDR1 is MGHDK, CDR2 SYGVNS. The length of the CDR3 is 12 residues.

The chain has TRBV5-1 and TRBJ1-2; no firm D call. Looked up from germline, CDR1 is SGHRS and CDR2 is YFSETQ. The CDR3 totals 13 residues. V was cut by 5 bases and J by 3 bases, with 11 bases left in between. The CDR3 loop is CASRLSEDYGYTF. As DNA, the CDR3 is TGCGCCAGCAGATTGTCAGAGGACTATGGCTACACCTTC.

This clonotype was detected only a few times. This chain connects TRBV28 to TRBJ2-3; D unresolved. V gave up 6 bases and J gave up 0 bases, with 7 bases separating them. Germline V CDR1 and CDR2: MDHEN, SYDVKM. CDR3 length: 13 amino acids. CDR3 DNA: TGTGCCAGCAGAGCTGCTAGCACAGATACGCAGTATTTT. Its protein product is CASRAASTDTQYF. The full variable domain, in which reference TRBV28 and TRBJ2-3 provide the parts outside the CDR3, is DVKVTQSSRYLVKRTGEKVFLECVQDMDHENMFWYRQDPGLGLRLIYFSYDVKMKEKGDIPEGYSVSREKKERFSLILESASTNQTSMYLCASRAASTDTQYFGPGTRLTVL.

This clonotype was detected a few times. The rearrangement joins TRBV7-6 to TRBJ2-1, with a weak D call TRBD1 (6 bases). Germline V gives CDR1 SGHVS, CDR2 FNYEAQ. Trimming cost V 2 bases and J 10 bases, with 12 bases left between them. CDR3 size: 13 residues. The CDR3 sequence is CASSLPGVWEQFF. DNA of the CDR3: TGTGCCAGCAGCTTACCAGGGGTTTGGGAGCAGTTCTTC.

This chain joins TRBV10-3 and TRBJ2-3, with 8 bases fitting TRBD2. The junction had 12 bases not matched to a gene; V was cut back by 7 bases and J by 0 bases. The CDR3 length is 17 residues. Per germline, CDR1 ENHRY and CDR2 SYGVKD. This chain's CDR3 is CAIKASGGRPSTDTQYF. The CDR3 nucleotides read TGTGCCATCAAAGCCAGCGGGGGCCGCCCTAGCACAGATACGCAGTATTTT.

V and J are TRBV6-1 and TRBJ2-5; the D is unclear. CDR1 and CDR2 (germline): MNHNS, SASEGT. The CDR3 consists of 12 residues. Trimming removed 4 bases from V and 5 bases from J, with 8 bases in between. CDR3 DNA: TGTGCCAGCAGTGGGCTTTCCGAGACCCAGTACTTC. As protein: CASSGLSETQYF.

This chain connects TRBV14 to TRBJ2-3; 7 bases map to TRBD1. Per the germline V gene, CDR1 is SGHDN and CDR2 is FVKESK. This CDR3 has 16 amino acids. The J segment lost 2 bases and the V segment lost 2 bases, leaving 7 bases of the junction unmatched. CDR3 in DNA: TGTGCCAGCAGCCAAACCGGGACAGTAGACACAGATACGCAGTATTTT. It encodes CASSQTGTVDTDTQYF.

This clonotype was seen many times. CDR3 sequence reads: CASRTGGGSTEAFF. The CDR3 DNA reads TGTGCCAGCAGGACGGGGGGCGGTAGCACTGAAGCTTTCTTT. This sequence joins TRBV28 and TRBJ1-1; maybe TRBD1 (6 bases). V was cut by 6 bases and J by 4 bases, with 15 bases left in between. The CDR3 has 14 residues. Germline CDR1 is MDHEN and CDR2 is SYDVKM.

A few counts support this clonotype. The chain couples TRBV2 to TRBJ1-2; no definite D call. This CDR3 is 13 amino acids long. Germline CDR1 and CDR2: SNHLY and FYNNEI. V lost 6 bases and J lost 3, with 11 bases in between. The chain's CDR3 is CASRPPSDYGYTF. CDR3 in DNA: TGTGCCAGCAGGCCCCCGTCGGACTATGGCTACACCTTC.